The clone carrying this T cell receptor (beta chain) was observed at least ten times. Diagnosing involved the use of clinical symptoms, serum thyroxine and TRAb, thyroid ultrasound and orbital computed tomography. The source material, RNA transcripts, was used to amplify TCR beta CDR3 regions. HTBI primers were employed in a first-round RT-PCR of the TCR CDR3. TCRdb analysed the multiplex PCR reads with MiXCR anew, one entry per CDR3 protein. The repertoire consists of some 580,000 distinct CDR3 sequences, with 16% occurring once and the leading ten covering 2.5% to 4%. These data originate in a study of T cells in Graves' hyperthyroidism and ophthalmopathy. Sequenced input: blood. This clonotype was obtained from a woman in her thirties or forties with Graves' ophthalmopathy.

This CDR3 is CASTKTGGEETQYF. The CDR3 DNA reads TGTGCCAGCACTAAAACGGGTGGGGAAGAGACCCAGTACTTC. The chain recombines TRBV12-3 or TRBV12-4 with TRBJ2-5; D not certain. With 7 bases removed from V and 3 bases from J, the gap between germline ends came to 15 bases. The CDR3 has 14 residues.